One sample yielded the 2 T cell receptor beta chains listed below, sequenced in a study of blood T cell repertoires in COVID-19. Here immunoSEQ multiplex PCR was the method, and the copy in TCRdb shows in-frame clones only, minus some. This table has 150,000 to 200,000 clones, under 90% appearing once. The sequenced sample was PBMCs or T cells enriched from blood (not recorded which). Every receptor here comes from a man aged 50 to 60 who had recovered from COVID-19.

J is TRBJ2-7 and V is TRBV10-1; D uncertain. The CDR3 length is 15 residues. Trimming pared 0 bases from V and 6 bases from J, leaving 15 bases between. Germline-derived CDR1 and CDR2 are WNHNN and SYGVQD (reference sequence). The CDR3 reads CASSESNGRGVEQYF. CDR3 DNA sequence: TGCGCCAGCAGTGAGTCTAACGGTCGAGGAGTCGAGCAGTACTTC.

CDR3 DNA: TGTGCCAGCACCCCCCGGCAGGGGGGTCAGCCCCAGCATTTT. This translates into CASTPRQGGQPQHF. The rearrangement joins TRBV6-6 to TRBJ1-5; TRBD1 matches at 7 bases. The CDR3 has 14 residues. V lost 7 bases to trimming and J lost 6 bases; unmatched junction nucleotides: 9. Germline CDR1 reads MNHNY; CDR2 reads SVGAGI (reference sequence).